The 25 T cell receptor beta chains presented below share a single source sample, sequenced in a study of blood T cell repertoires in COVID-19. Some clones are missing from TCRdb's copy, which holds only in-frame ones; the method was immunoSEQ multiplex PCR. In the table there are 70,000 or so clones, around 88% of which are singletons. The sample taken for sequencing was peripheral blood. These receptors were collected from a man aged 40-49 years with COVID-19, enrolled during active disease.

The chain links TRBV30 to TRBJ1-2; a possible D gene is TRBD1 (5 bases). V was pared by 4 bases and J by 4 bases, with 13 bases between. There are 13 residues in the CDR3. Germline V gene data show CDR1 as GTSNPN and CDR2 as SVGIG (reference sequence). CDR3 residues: CAWKRQGSYGYTF. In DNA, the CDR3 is TGTGCCTGGAAGCGCCAGGGCAGCTATGGCTACACCTTC.

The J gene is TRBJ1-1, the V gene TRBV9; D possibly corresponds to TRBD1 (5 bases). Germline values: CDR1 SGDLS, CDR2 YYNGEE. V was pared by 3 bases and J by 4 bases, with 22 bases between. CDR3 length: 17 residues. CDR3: CASSAIPGGVKVTEAFF. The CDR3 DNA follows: TGTGCCAGCAGCGCGATCCCGGGGGGGGTTAAGGTCACTGAAGCTTTCTTT.

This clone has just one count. CDR3 nucleotides: TGCGCCAGCCACCTCGGAGGGGGGGGACAAGAGACCCAGTACTTC. This codes for CASHLGGGGQETQYF. This rearrangement joins TRBV5-1 to TRBJ2-5, with D possibly being TRBD2 (7 bases). In germline, CDR1 is SGHRS, CDR2 YFSETQ. V was clipped by 7 bases and J by 2 bases, with 18 bases between them. This CDR3 has 15 amino acids.

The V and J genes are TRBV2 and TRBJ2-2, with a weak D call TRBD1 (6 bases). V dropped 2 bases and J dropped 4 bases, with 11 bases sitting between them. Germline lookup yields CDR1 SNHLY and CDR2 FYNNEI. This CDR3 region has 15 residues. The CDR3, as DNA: TGTGCCAGCAGTGAAAGGCAGGGGAGCACCGGGGAGCTGTTTTTT. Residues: CASSERQGSTGELFF.

CDR3 bases: TGCAGCGGTGGAGGGGACAGCGGTTGGGAGACCCAGTACTTC. It encodes CSGGGDSGWETQYF. The gene calls are TRBV29-1 and TRBJ2-5, with D perhaps TRBD1 (7 bases). The CDR3 totals 14 residues. V gave up 7 bases and J gave up 5 bases, with 20 bases separating them. CDR1 and CDR2 (germline): SQVTM, ANQGSEA.

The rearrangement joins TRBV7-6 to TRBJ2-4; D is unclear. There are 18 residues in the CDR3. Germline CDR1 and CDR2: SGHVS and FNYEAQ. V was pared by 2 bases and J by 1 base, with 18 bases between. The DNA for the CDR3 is TGTGCCAGCAGCTTAAGTCCCCAAGGCCTCGGGGCCAAAAACATTCAGTACTTC. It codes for CASSLSPQGLGAKNIQYF.

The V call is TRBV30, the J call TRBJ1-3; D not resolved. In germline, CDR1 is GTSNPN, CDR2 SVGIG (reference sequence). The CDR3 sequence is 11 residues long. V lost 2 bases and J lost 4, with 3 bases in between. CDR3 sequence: CAWSRGNTIYF. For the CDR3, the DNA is TGTGCCTGGAGTCGGGGAAACACCATATATTTT.

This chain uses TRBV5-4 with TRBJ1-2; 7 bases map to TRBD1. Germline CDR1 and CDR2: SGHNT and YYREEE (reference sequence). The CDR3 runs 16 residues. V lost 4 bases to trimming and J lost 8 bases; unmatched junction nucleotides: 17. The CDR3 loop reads CASSRASGTEPFGYTF. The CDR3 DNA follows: TGTGCCAGCAGCCGAGCCTCTGGGACAGAGCCCTTCGGCTACACCTTC. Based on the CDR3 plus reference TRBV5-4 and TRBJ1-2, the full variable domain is ETGVTQSPTHLIKTRGQQVTLRCSSQSGHNTVSWYQQALGQGPQFIFQYYREEENGRGNFPPRFSGLQFPNYSSELNVNALELDDSALYLCASSRASGTEPFGYTFGSGTRLTVV.

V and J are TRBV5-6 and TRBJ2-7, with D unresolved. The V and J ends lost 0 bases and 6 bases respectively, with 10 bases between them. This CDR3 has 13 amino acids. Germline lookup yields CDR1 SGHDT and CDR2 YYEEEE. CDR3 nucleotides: TGTGCCAGCAGCTTGGTTTCTGGGCTCGAGCAGTACTTC. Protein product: CASSLVSGLEQYF.

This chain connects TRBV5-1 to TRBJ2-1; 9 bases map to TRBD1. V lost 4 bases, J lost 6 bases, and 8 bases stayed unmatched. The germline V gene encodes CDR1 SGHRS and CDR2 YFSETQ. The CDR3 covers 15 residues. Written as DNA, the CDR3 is TGCGCCAGCAGCCCAAGACAGGGGGGACCCAATGAGCAGTTCTTC. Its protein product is CASSPRQGGPNEQFF. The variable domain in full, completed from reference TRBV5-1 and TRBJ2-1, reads KAGVTQTPRYLIKTRGQQVTLSCSPISGHRSVSWYQQTPGQGLQFLFEYFSETQRNKGNFPGRFSGRQFSNSRSEMNVSTLELGDSALYLCASSPRQGGPNEQFFGPGTRLTVL.

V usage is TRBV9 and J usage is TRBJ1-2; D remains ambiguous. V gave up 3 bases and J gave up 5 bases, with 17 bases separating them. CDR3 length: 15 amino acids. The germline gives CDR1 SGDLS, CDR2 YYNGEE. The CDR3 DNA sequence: TGTGCCAGCAGCGACTACTCCGGTTCTCCTTATGGCTACACCTTC. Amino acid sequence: CASSDYSGSPYGYTF.

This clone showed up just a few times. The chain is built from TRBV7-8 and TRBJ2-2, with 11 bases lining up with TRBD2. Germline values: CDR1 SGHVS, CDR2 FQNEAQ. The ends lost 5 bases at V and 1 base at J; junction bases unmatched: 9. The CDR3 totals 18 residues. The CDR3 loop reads CASSVTSGGRLNTGELFF. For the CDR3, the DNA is TGTGCCAGCAGCGTTACTAGCGGGGGCCGATTGAACACCGGGGAGCTGTTTTTT.

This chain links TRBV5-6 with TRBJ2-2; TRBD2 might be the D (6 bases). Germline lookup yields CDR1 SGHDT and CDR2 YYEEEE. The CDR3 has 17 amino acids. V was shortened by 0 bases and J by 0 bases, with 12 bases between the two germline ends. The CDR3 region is CASSLETLASNTGELFF. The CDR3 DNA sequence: TGTGCCAGCAGCTTGGAGACTCTAGCGTCGAACACCGGGGAGCTGTTTTTT.

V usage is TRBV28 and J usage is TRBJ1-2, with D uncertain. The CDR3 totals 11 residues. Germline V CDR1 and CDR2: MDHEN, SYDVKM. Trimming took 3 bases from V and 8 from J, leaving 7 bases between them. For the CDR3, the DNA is TGTGCCAGCAGTTTGCGAGGCGGCTACACCTTC. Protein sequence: CASSLRGGYTF.

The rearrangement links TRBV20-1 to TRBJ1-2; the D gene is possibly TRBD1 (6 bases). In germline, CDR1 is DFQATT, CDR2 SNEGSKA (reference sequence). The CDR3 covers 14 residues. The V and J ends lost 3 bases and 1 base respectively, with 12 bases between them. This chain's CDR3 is CSASPGTSNYGYTF. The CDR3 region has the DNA TGCAGTGCTAGTCCCGGGACAAGTAACTATGGCTACACCTTC.

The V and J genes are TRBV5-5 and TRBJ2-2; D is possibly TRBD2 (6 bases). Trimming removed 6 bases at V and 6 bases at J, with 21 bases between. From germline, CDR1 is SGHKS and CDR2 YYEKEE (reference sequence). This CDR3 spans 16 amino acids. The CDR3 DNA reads TGTGCCAGCATCTGGGGGGTAGCCGGATTCGCCGGGGAGCTGTTTTTT. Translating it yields CASIWGVAGFAGELFF.

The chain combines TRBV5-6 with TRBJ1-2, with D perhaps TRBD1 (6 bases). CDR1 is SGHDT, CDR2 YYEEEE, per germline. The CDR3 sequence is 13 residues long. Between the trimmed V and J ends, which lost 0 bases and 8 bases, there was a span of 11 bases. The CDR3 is CASSLGQGRGYTF. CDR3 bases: TGTGCCAGCAGCTTGGGGCAGGGGCGAGGCTACACCTTC.

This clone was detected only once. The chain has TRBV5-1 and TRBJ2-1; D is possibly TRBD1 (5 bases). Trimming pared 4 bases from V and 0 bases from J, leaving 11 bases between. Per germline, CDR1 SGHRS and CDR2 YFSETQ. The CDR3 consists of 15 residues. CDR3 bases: TGCGCCAGCAGCCCTGGACAAGTCTCCTACAATGAGCAGTTCTTC. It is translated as CASSPGQVSYNEQFF.

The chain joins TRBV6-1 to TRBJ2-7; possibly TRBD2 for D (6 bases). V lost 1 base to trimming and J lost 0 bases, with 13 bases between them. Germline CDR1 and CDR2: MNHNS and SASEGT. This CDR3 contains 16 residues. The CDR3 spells CASSEEPPGSSYEQYF. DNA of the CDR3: TGTGCCAGCAGTGAAGAACCCCCCGGGAGCTCCTACGAGCAGTACTTC.

CDR3 amino acids: CSAPTSGGSANEQFF. The DNA of the CDR3 is TGCAGCGCCCCGACTAGCGGGGGGTCAGCCAATGAGCAGTTCTTC. This chain links TRBV29-1 with TRBJ2-1, with 13 positions matching TRBD2. This CDR3 spans 15 amino acids. In germline, CDR1 is SQVTM, CDR2 ANQGSEA. J gave up 6 bases and V 7 bases, and 9 bases lay outside the gene matches.

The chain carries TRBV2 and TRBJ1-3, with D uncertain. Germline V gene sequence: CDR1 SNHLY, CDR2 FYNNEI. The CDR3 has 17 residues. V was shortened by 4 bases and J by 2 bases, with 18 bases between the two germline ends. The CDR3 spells CASSGYPSPQPGNTIYF. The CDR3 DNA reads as TGTGCCAGCAGTGGCTACCCCTCGCCGCAACCTGGAAACACCATATATTTT.

CDR3 coding DNA: TGTGCCAGCAGCTTAAACGGAAGGAGGGATGAGACCCAGTACTTC. The encoded protein is CASSLNGRRDETQYF. The chain joins TRBV7-6 to TRBJ2-5, with a possible D match to TRBD2 (6 bases). The CDR3 has 15 residues. Germline V CDR1 and CDR2: SGHVS, FNYEAQ. V was shortened by 2 bases and J by 5 bases, with 15 bases between the two germline ends. The full variable domain, in which reference TRBV7-6 and TRBJ2-5 provide the parts outside the CDR3, is GAGVSQSPRYKVTKRGQDVALRCDPISGHVSLYWYRQALGQGPEFLTYFNYEAQQDKSGLPNDRFSAERPEGSISTLTIQRTEQRDSAMYRCASSLNGRRDETQYFGPGTRLLVL.

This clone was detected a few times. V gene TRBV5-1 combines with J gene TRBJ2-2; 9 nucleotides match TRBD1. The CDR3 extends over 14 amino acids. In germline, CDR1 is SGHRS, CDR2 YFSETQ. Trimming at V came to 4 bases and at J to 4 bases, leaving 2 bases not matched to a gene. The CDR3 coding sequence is TGCGCCAGCAGCGGACAGGGGACCACCGGGGAGCTGTTTTTT. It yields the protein CASSGQGTTGELFF.

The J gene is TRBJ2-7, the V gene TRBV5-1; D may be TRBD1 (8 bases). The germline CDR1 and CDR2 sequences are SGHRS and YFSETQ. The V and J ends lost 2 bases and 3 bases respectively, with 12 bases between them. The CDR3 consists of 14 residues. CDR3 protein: CASSLQGGSYEQYF. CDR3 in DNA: TGCGCCAGCAGCTTACAGGGGGGGAGCTACGAGCAGTACTTC.

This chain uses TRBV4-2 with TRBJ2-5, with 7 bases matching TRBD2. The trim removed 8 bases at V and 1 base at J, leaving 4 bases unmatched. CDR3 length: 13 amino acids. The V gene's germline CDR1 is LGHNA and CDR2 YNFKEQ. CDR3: CASPGGTQETQYF. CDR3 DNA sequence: TGTGCCAGCCCCGGGGGGACCCAAGAGACCCAGTACTTC.